Listed here are 13 T cell receptor beta chains from one sample, sequenced in a study of blood T cell repertoires in COVID-19 (dated by TCRdb to the early 2020s). To prepare the library, the immunoSEQ multiplex PCR assay was applied. Drawn from immuneACCESS, this table holds only the in-frame rearrangements with V and J called that TCRdb kept. Clones are partly lost; checked studies trace under half to an unresolved V gene and leave the rest unexplained. The sample profile shows 200,000 to 250,000 clones; approximately 82% of them were found once. The top ten clones comprise approximately 15% of the sample. Sequenced sample: PBMCs or T cells enriched from blood (not recorded which). Receptor source: a man aged 40-55 years who had recovered from COVID-19.

V usage is TRBV4-1 and J usage is TRBJ2-5; 8 bases map to TRBD2. CDR1 is MGHRA, CDR2 YSYEKL, per germline. Trimming at V came to 5 bases and at J to 4 bases, leaving 9 bases not matched to a gene. The CDR3 totals 15 residues. This CDR3 reads CASSNLGGALETQYF. The CDR3 region has the DNA TGCGCCAGCAGCAACCTCGGGGGGGCTTTAGAGACCCAGTACTTC.

V and J are TRBV28 and TRBJ2-3; D not certain. CDR3 length: 14 residues. The germline V gene has CDR1 MDHEN and CDR2 SYDVKM. V lost 3 bases and J lost 5, with 12 bases in between. This CDR3 is CASSFVAVKDTQYF. CDR3 in DNA: TGTGCCAGCAGTTTTGTCGCGGTGAAAGATACGCAGTATTTT. The variable domain in full, completed from reference TRBV28 and TRBJ2-3, reads DVKVTQSSRYLVKRTGEKVFLECVQDMDHENMFWYRQDPGLGLRLIYFSYDVKMKEKGDIPEGYSVSREKKERFSLILESASTNQTSMYLCASSFVAVKDTQYFGPGTRLTVL.

The V call is TRBV3-1 (or the pseudogene TRBV3-2), the J call TRBJ1-4; 9 bases match TRBD1. This CDR3 comprises 16 residues. J lost 7 bases, V lost 4 bases, and 10 bases had no gene match. Germline assignment: CDR1 LGHDT and CDR2 YNNKEL (reference sequence). The CDR3 here is CASSPDRDRVTEKLFF. Here the CDR3 DNA reads TGTGCCAGCAGCCCCGACCGGGACAGGGTTACTGAAAAACTGTTTTTT.

The chain is built from TRBV5-4 and TRBJ1-2; 8 bases line up with TRBD1. The CDR3 length is 15 residues. Trimming took 2 bases from V and 8 from J; bases not matched to a gene: 11. The germline CDR1 and CDR2 sequences are SGHNT and YYREEE (reference sequence). The DNA for the CDR3 is TGTGCCAGCAGCTTAAGTGCGACAGGGGCCCGGGGCTACACCTTC. Its protein is CASSLSATGARGYTF.

The table lists this clone with a count of one. The CDR3 region has the DNA TGCGCCAGCAGCTTGGAGGGGACAGGAAACACCATATATTTT. It yields the protein CASSLEGTGNTIYF. This chain joins TRBV5-1 and TRBJ1-3; the D gene is possibly TRBD1 (6 bases). Germline V gene data show CDR1 as SGHRS and CDR2 as YFSETQ. V lost 0 bases to trimming and J lost 4 bases, with 8 bases between them. The CDR3 length is 14 residues.

This clone was seen a single time. V is TRBV11-3 and J is TRBJ2-2; D gene uncertain. In germline, CDR1 is SGHNT, CDR2 YENEEA. V was pared by 3 bases and J by 3 bases, with 8 bases between. The CDR3 is 14 residues long. The CDR3 reads CASSFRRDTGELFF. The CDR3 DNA follows: TGTGCCAGCAGCTTCCGTAGAGACACCGGGGAGCTGTTTTTT.

The V and J genes are TRBV28 and TRBJ1-2; D remains unclear. Trimming removed 3 bases from V and 4 bases from J, with 6 bases in between. Germline-derived CDR1 and CDR2 are MDHEN and SYDVKM. The length of the CDR3 is 12 residues. CDR3 sequence reads: CASSFQAYGYTF. For the CDR3, the DNA is TGTGCCAGCAGTTTCCAGGCCTATGGCTACACCTTC.

The V gene is TRBV9, the J gene TRBJ2-5; the D gene is possibly TRBD1 (5 bases). V was clipped by 0 bases and J by 2 bases, with 8 bases between them. The CDR3 runs 14 residues. CDR1 and CDR2 (germline): SGDLS, YYNGEE. The CDR3 region has the DNA TGTGCCAGCAGCGTAGCCGCAGGGCAAGAGACCCAGTACTTC. Protein sequence: CASSVAAGQETQYF.

The rearrangement uses TRBV7-9 and TRBJ2-1, with TRBD2 matching 11 bases. This CDR3 has 15 amino acids. CDR1 SEHNR and CDR2 FQNEAQ come from the germline V gene (reference sequence). V lost 6 bases, J lost 3 bases, and 4 bases stayed unmatched. DNA of the CDR3: TGTGCCAGCAGGGCAGGGACTAGCGGCTACAATGAGCAGTTCTTC. This encodes CASRAGTSGYNEQFF.

The chain couples TRBV5-6 to TRBJ2-6; possibly TRBD1 for D (5 bases). This CDR3 spans 16 amino acids. In germline, CDR1 is SGHDT, CDR2 YYEEEE. The V end lost 4 bases, the J end lost 8 bases, and 19 bases lay between the germline ends. The CDR3 sequence: CASSPPGPRSSNVLTF. CDR3 bases: TGTGCCAGCAGCCCTCCAGGGCCCCGCTCATCCAACGTCCTGACTTTC.

The chain employs TRBV11-2 and TRBJ1-1, with 7 positions matching TRBD1. The CDR3 consists of 13 residues. The V gene's germline CDR1 is SGHAT and CDR2 FQNNGV. The ends lost 1 base at V and 12 bases at J; junction bases unmatched: 8. Here the CDR3 reads CASSLGLTGTTFF. The CDR3 DNA sequence: TGTGCCAGCAGCTTAGGGTTGACAGGGACGACTTTCTTT. Combining the CDR3 with reference TRBV11-2 and TRBJ1-1 gives the whole variable domain EAGVAQSPRYKIIEKRQSVAFWCNPISGHATLYWYQQILGQGPKLLIQFQNNGVVDDSQLPKDRFSAERLKGVDSTLKIQPAKLEDSAVYLCASSLGLTGTTFFGQGTRLTVV.

This chain uses TRBV14 with TRBJ2-3; unclear D gene. This CDR3 has 11 residues. The germline V gene encodes CDR1 SGHDN and CDR2 FVKESK. V shed 1 base and J shed 8 bases, with 4 bases lying between them. CDR3: CASSQVLTQYF. In nucleotides, the CDR3 is TGTGCCAGCAGCCAAGTTCTTACGCAGTATTTT.

This clone has just one count. V is TRBV28 and J is TRBJ2-7; 7 bases are shared with TRBD1. CDR1 MDHEN and CDR2 SYDVKM come from the germline V gene. After removal of 3 bases from V and 9 bases from J, the junction contained 5 bases not matched to a gene. The CDR3 totals 12 residues. CDR3 DNA sequence: TGTGCCAGCAGTTTTGGGCAGGGGGTGCAGTACTTC. Translating gives CASSFGQGVQYF.